The T cell receptor beta chain described here comes from a study of human T cells and chemical hapten exposure. Study context: Variability of per-sample TCR yields stemmed mainly from small differences in pooled library volume.

Study-level findings and limits: Sensitizing to DPC left TCRs with a frequency above 1 in 1000 unaltered.

The library tagged each cDNA molecule with unique molecular identifiers. Authors' analysis steps: Per sample, the median was around 100,000 TCRs, with values from roughly 23,000 to 640,000. TCRdb re-called the RACE reads through MiXCR, storing one row per CDR3 protein. For this entry, the V and J calls and clone size follow TCRdb and not the study's own pipeline. Counted here are around 80,000 distinct CDR3 sequences, over 6.5% occurring once; the ten biggest clones make up 1.5% to 1.7%. This CDR3 spans 12 amino acids. With 0 bases removed from V and 7 bases from J, the gap between germline ends came to 4 bases. Germline-derived CDR1 and CDR2 are MGHRA and YSYEKL. The table lists this clonotype with a few counts. The target antigen is unknown. This sample's time point: healthy volunteer bleed at 6 weeks. Extraction of total RNA was performed on unfractionated whole blood.

The receptor comes from a male donor in good health. Some clones in this sample may be carry-over from other donors' samples. Sequenced material: whole blood. The V gene is TRBV4-1, the J gene TRBJ2-1; D is undetermined. DNA of the CDR3: TGCGCCAGCAGCCAAGAAGGAAATGAGCAGTTCTTC. Its protein product is CASSQEGNEQFF.